This T cell receptor beta chain stems from a study of control samples from healthy donors and cancer patients (dated by TCRdb to 2018 to 2020). Library preparation was by the immunoSEQ multiplex PCR assay. TCRdb re-hosts the immuneACCESS table, in-frame sequences only. Its copies lack some clones; in the studies checked, an unresolved V gene accounts for under half of them, and the cause for the rest is not known. The sample table records approximately 52,000 clones; roughly 87% of these occur just once. The ten most abundant clones make up about 3.5% of the sample. In the case of this clone: It has no known antigen specificity. No much larger clone exists at a distance of one base, and base qualities are not known.

Specimen: blood. The TCR sequence derives from a man in his forties or fifties in good health.

The CDR3 has the sequence CATSDAGWNEQFF. The sequenced DNA: TGTGCCACCAGTGACGCAGGGTGGAATGAGCAGTTCTTC. This receptor chain uses TRBV24-1 and TRBJ2-1; 5 matching bases give a weak D call of TRBD1. V was cut back by 4 bases and J by 7 bases, leaving a gap of 10 bases between them. For CDR1 and CDR2, the germline V gene lists KGHDR and SFDVKD. Counted from cysteine to phenylalanine, this CDR3 has 13 amino acids. The CDR3 DNA has 39 bases and is translated from base 1.